This paragraph covers one T cell receptor beta chain sequence. This record comes from a study of blood T cell repertoires in COVID-19. Study-wide context: The United States, Italy and Spain supplied acute and convalescent COVID-19 samples.

Germline V gene data show CDR1 as SGHVS and CDR2 as FQNEAQ. This CDR3 is 14 amino acids long. V dropped 5 bases and J dropped 6 bases, with 16 bases sitting between them. Under the authors' procedure: From reference gene primer amplification, estimates of nucleated cell counts were derived. TCRdb keeps only in-frame clones here, not all; method: immunoSEQ multiplex PCR. V, J and clone size are those of that table, while D and trimming were read from the DNA. The sample shows roughly 250,000 clones, approximately 83% of them seen only once. Adults between about 18 and 95 years of age took part from 24 US areas. Cohort 3 recovery required two negative PCRs, clearance, or symptom resolution.

This TCR derives from a woman in her fifties or sixties who had recovered from COVID-19. The specimen was PBMCs or T cells enriched from blood (not recorded which). The rearrangement uses TRBV7-8 and TRBJ1-2, with D tentatively TRBD1 (6 bases). The CDR3 DNA sequence: TGTGCCAGCAGCCACCTAGGACAGCAAGATGGCTACACCTTC. Protein sequence: CASSHLGQQDGYTF.